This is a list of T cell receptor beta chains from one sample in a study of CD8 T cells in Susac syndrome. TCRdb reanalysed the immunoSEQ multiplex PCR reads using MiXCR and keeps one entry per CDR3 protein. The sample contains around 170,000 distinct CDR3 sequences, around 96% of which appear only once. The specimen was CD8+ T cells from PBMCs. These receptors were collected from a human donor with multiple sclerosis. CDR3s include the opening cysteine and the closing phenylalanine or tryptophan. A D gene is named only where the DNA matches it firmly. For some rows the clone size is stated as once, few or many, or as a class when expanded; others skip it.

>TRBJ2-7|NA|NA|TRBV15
CATSPGKSYEQYF
TGTGCCACCAGCCCAGGGAAATCCTACGAGCAGTACTTC
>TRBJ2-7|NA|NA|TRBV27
CASSPIGGEQYF
TGTGCCAGCAGTCCGATCGGGGGCGAGCAGTACTTC
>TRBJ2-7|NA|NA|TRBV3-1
CASSQPGDTYEQYF
TGTGCCAGCAGCCAACCAGGGGATACCTACGAGCAGTACTTC
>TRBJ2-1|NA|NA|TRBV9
CASSVEAPNEQFF
TGTGCCAGCAGCGTAGAAGCCCCCAATGAGCAGTTCTTC
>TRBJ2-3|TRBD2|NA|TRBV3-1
CASSQPGTSGGTDTQYF
TGTGCCAGCAGCCAGCCCGGGACTAGCGGGGGCACAGATACGCAGTATTTT
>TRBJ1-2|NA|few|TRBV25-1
CASSGNGYTF
TGTGCCAGCAGTGGCAATGGCTACACCTTC
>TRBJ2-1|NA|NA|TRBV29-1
CSVEGVISSSSYNEQFF
TGCAGCGTTGAAGGAGTAATATCGTCGAGCTCCTACAATGAGCAGTTCTTC
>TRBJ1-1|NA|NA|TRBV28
CASRPLPPGDTEAFF
TGTGCCAGCAGACCCCTTCCCCCGGGGGACACTGAAGCTTTCTTT
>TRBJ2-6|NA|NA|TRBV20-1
CSASSGESGANVLTF
TGCAGTGCTAGTTCCGGGGAGTCTGGGGCCAACGTCCTGACTTTC
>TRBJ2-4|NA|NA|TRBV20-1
CSASWGSKNIQYF
TGCAGTGCTAGTTGGGGGTCCAAAAACATTCAGTACTTC
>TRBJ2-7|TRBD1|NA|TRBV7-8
CASSIPPGQGYEQYF
TGTGCCAGCAGCATACCGCCGGGACAGGGTTACGAGCAGTACTTC
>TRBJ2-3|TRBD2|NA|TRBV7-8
CASSYLLAGLDDTQYF
TGTGCCAGCAGCTATTTGCTAGCGGGGCTCGATGATACGCAGTATTTT
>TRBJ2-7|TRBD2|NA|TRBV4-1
CASSQQGLAGDYEQYF
TGCGCCAGCAGCCAACAGGGACTAGCGGGGGACTACGAGCAGTACTTC
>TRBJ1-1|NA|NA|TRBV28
CASVTGRDTEAFF
TGTGCCAGCGTGACAGGTCGGGACACTGAAGCTTTCTTT
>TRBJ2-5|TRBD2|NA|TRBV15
CATSRRGGFETQYF
TGTGCCACCAGCAGACGGGGGGGTTTCGAGACCCAGTACTTC
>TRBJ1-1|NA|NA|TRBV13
CASGYLNTEAFF
TGTGCCAGCGGATACTTGAACACTGAAGCTTTCTTT
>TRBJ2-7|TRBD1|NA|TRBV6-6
CASSYARTGGYEQYF
TGTGCCAGCAGTTACGCCCGGACAGGGGGGTACGAGCAGTACTTC
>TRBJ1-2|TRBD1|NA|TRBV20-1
CSARGQGEANYGYTF
TGCAGTGCTAGGGGACAGGGAGAAGCTAACTATGGCTACACCTTC
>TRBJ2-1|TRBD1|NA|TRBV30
CAWSAGTGGEQFF
TGTGCCTGGAGTGCCGGGACAGGGGGTGAGCAGTTCTTC
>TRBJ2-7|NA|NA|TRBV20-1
CSARTLAPDPYEQYF
TGCAGTGCTAGAACCTTAGCGCCCGACCCCTACGAGCAGTACTTC
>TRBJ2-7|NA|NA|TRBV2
CASSEHLAFTYEQYF
TGTGCCAGCAGTGAACATCTAGCCTTCACCTACGAGCAGTACTTC
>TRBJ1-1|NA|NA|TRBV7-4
CASSSGAGVMNTEAFF
TGTGCCAGCAGCTCCGGGGCAGGGGTAATGAACACTGAAGCTTTCTTT
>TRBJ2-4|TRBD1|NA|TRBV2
CASSDGRGQSKNIQYF
TGTGCCAGCAGTGATGGCAGGGGGCAGTCCAAAAACATTCAGTACTTC
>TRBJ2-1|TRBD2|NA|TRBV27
CASTSGYNEQFF
TGTGCCAGCACTAGCGGCTACAATGAGCAGTTCTTC
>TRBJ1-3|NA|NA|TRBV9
CASSGGFSGNTIYF
TGTGCCAGCAGCGGTGGGTTCTCTGGAAACACCATATATTTT
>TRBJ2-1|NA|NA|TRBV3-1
CASSRLTNEQFF
TGTGCCAGCAGCCGGCTTACCAATGAGCAGTTCTTC
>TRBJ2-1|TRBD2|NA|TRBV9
CASSETSGGSTEQFF
TGTGCCAGCAGCGAGACTAGCGGGGGATCCACTGAGCAGTTCTTC
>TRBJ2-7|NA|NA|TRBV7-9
CASSFSVDEQYF
TGTGCCAGCAGCTTCTCGGTTGACGAGCAGTACTTC
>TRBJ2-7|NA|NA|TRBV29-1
CSARREHARLGNEQYF
TGCAGCGCCCGGAGGGAACACGCCCGCCTCGGGAACGAGCAGTACTTC
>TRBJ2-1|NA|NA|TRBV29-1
CSVEAETDYKLGNEQLF
TGCAGCGTTGAGGCGGAAACAGACTATAAGCTAGGCAATGAGCAGCTCTTC
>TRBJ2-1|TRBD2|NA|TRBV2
CASSDLADAYNEQFF
TGTGCCAGCAGTGATCTAGCGGACGCCTACAATGAGCAGTTCTTC
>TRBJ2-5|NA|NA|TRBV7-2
CASSFSAWGLQETQYF
TGTGCCAGCAGCTTCTCCGCTTGGGGACTCCAAGAGACCCAGTACTTC
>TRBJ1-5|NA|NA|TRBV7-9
CASSLVGGVGQPQHF
TGTGCCAGCAGCTTAGTTGGGGGAGTCGGTCAGCCCCAGCATTTT
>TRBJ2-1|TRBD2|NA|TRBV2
CASSLLAGSGNEQFF
TGTGCCAGCAGTTTACTAGCGGGATCCGGCAATGAGCAGTTCTTC
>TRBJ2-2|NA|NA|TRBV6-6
CAIGVGTGELFF
TGTGCCATCGGGGTGGGGACCGGGGAGCTGTTTTTT
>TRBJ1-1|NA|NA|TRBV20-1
CSARHREANTEAFF
TGCAGTGCTAGACACAGGGAGGCGAACACTGAAGCTTTCTTT
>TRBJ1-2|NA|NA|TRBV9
CASSVFPRDKWGNYGYTF
TGTGCCAGCAGCGTATTCCCGAGGGATAAGTGGGGGAACTATGGCTACACCTTC
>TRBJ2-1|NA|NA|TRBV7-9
CASSLAPGVAINEQFF
TGTGCCAGCAGCTTAGCGCCAGGGGTTGCGATCAATGAGCAGTTCTTC
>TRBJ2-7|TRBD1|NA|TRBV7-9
CASSLVPGTGNNEQYF
TGTGCCAGCAGCTTAGTGCCCGGGACAGGGAACAACGAGCAGTACTTC
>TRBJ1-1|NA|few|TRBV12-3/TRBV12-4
CASSLGLGTEAFF
TGTGCCAGCAGTTTGGGGTTGGGCACTGAAGCTTTCTTT
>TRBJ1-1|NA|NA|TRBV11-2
CASSPGGHPNTEAFF
TGTGCCAGCAGCCCAGGTGGACACCCGAACACTGAAGCTTTCTTT
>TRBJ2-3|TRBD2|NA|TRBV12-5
CASGLSAGGPADTQYF
TGTGCTAGTGGTTTGAGTGCGGGAGGGCCCGCAGATACGCAGTATTTT
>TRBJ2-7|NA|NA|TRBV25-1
CASSESTYEQYF
TGTGCCAGCAGTGAGAGTACCTACGAGCAGTACTTC
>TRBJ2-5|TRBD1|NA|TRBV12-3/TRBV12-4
CASSWDRGRETQYF
TGTGCCAGCAGTTGGGACAGGGGGCGTGAGACCCAGTACTTC
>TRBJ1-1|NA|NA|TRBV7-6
CASSFMGGNTEAFF
TGTGCCAGCAGCTTCATGGGAGGGAACACTGAAGCTTTCTTT
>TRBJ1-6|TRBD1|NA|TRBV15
CATSNDREYSPLHF
TGTGCCACCAGCAATGACAGGGAGTACTCACCCCTCCACTTT
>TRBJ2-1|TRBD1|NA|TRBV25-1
CASRLGQGGNEQFF
TGTGCCAGCAGGCTCGGACAGGGGGGCAATGAGCAGTTCTTC
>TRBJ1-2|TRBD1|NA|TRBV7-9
CASSSGQGSNGYTF
TGTGCCAGCAGCTCGGGACAGGGATCCAATGGCTACACCTTC
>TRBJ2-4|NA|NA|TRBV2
CASIQIQGNIQYF
TGTGCCAGCATCCAAATCCAGGGAAACATTCAGTACTTC
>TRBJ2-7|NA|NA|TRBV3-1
CASSQYSYEQYF
TGTGCCAGCAGCCAATACTCCTACGAGCAGTACTTC
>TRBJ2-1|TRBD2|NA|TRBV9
CASSVVAGGPVNEQFF
TGTGCCAGCAGCGTGGTGGCGGGAGGGCCGGTAAATGAGCAGTTCTTC
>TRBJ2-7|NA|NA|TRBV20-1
CSARLFTGSYEQYF
TGCAGTGCTAGGCTCTTTACGGGGTCCTACGAGCAGTACTTC
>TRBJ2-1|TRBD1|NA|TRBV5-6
CASSSRQGSSYNEQFF
TGTGCCAGCAGCTCTCGACAGGGATCCTCCTACAATGAGCAGTTCTTC
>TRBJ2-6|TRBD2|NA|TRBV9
CASSVGSGASGANVLTF
TGTGCCAGCAGCGTTGGTAGCGGGGCTTCTGGGGCCAACGTCCTGACTTTC
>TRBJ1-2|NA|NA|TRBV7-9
CASSLAPTIVDGYTF
TGTGCCAGCAGCTTAGCACCGACCATTGTTGACGGCTACACCTTC
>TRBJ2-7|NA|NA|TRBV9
CASSAGMGNYEQYF
TGTGCCAGCAGCGCTGGAATGGGCAACTACGAGCAGTACTTC
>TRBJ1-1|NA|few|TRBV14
CASSHGGGTEAFF
TGTGCCAGCAGCCACGGTGGTGGCACTGAAGCTTTCTTT